The clone carrying this T cell receptor (beta chain) was counted at least ten times. The read falls 3 residues short of the CDR3 end, and the missing part is taken from the germline J gene. The sample originates from a study of T cell clonality in common variable immunodeficiency. Germline V gene lookup returns CDR1 WNHNN and CDR2 SYGVQD (reference sequence). CDR3 length: 13 amino acids. V was trimmed by 3 bases and J by 5 bases, leaving 11 bases between them. Data came from immunoSEQ multiplex PCR; TCRdb stores just in-frame clones and leaves some out. The repertoire consists of approximately 81,000 clones, none detected only once.

The sample comprised peripheral blood mononuclear cells. The sequence came from a person aged 18 to 75 in good health. The chain joins TRBV10-1 to TRBJ2-7; D remains ambiguous. CDR3 DNA (partial): TGCGCCAGCAGTGACGCCCTAGATCACGAG. Translating it yields CASSDALDHE. The full CDR3 reads CASSDALDHEQYF.